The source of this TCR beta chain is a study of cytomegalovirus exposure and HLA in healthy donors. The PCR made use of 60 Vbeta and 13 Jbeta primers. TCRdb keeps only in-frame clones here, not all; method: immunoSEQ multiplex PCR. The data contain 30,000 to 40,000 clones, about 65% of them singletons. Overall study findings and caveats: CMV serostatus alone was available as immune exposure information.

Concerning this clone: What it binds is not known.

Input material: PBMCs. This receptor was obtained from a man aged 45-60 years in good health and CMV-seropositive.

This CDR3 is CASSQDARAPYGYTF. CDR3 nucleotides: TGTGCCAGCAGCCAAGATGCCAGGGCCCCCTATGGCTACACCTTC. The rearrangement joins TRBV4-2 to TRBJ1-2, with D possibly matching TRBD1 (5 bases). This CDR3 region has 15 residues. Trimming stripped 0 bases from V and 4 bases from J, with 12 bases between. Germline assignment: CDR1 LGHNA and CDR2 YNFKEQ.